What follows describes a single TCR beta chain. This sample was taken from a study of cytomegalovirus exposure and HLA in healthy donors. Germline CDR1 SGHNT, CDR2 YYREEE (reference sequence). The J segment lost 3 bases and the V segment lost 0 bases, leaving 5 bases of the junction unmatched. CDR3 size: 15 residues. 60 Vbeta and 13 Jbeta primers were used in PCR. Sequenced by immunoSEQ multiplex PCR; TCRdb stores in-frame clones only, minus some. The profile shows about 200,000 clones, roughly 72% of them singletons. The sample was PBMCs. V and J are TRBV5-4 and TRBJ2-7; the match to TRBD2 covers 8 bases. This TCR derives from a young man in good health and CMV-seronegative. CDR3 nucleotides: TGTGCCAGCAGCTTGGAAGGCGGGAGGAGCTACGAGCAGTACTTC. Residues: CASSLEGGRSYEQYF.